This T cell receptor (beta chain) is from a study of shared clonotypes between healthy human individuals. About the study: The donors, two women and a few men, were aged 18 to 49.

The germline V gene encodes CDR1 SGDLS and CDR2 YYNGEE. V lost 3 bases and J lost 1; bases outside the gene matches: 4. The CDR3 is made up of 17 amino acids. In the original processing: Sequence data from immunoSEQ were junction-only and lacked quality scores; consequently, filtering differed. The assay was immunoSEQ multiplex PCR, and TCRdb's table has in-frame clones only and misses some. The V and J calls and the clone size are those of that table, but D and trimming were determined from the DNA. The table includes approximately 440,000 clones, roughly 80% detected once. The chain combines TRBV9 with TRBJ2-6, with TRBD1 identical over 10 bases. Sequences were obtained from PBMCs. The TCR comes from a woman in her 40s in good health. Some clones in this sample may be carry-over from other donors' samples. CDR3 in DNA: TGTGCCAGCAGCGAAGGGACAGGGGCTTCTGGGGCCAACGTCCTGACTTTC. It codes for CASSEGTGASGANVLTF.